The TCR beta chain described here comes from a study of blood T cell repertoires in COVID-19. Study information: Resolution of symptoms, clearance, or two negative PCRs was present in recovered Cohort 3 donors. Material from acute and convalescent COVID-19 was sourced from the United States, Italy and Spain.

Original analysis: Estimation of nucleated cell counts was performed using reference gene primer amplification. TCRdb's table, derived via immunoSEQ multiplex PCR, lists solely in-frame clones and lacks some. That table gives V, J and clone size, and the DNA gave D and trimming. The sample includes a few hundred thousand clones, 88% of them seen just once. Losses at the gene ends were 0 bases for V and 3 bases for J; bases not matched to a gene: 11. Germline V CDR1 and CDR2: LGHDT, YNNKEL (reference sequence). This CDR3 comprises 19 residues. Participant age was 18 to 89 years, and participants resided in 25 or so US areas.

The genes are TRBV3-1 (or the pseudogene TRBV3-2) and TRBJ2-7; 13 nucleotides align to TRBD2. This sequence was found in a woman aged 55-70 years in a cohort exposed to, infected with or recovered from COVID-19 (not recorded which). The sequencing sample was made of PBMCs or T cells enriched from blood (not recorded which). This CDR3 reads CASSQDKGLAGARIYEQYF. The DNA of the CDR3 is TGTGCCAGCAGCCAAGATAAAGGACTAGCGGGAGCAAGGATCTACGAGCAGTACTTC.